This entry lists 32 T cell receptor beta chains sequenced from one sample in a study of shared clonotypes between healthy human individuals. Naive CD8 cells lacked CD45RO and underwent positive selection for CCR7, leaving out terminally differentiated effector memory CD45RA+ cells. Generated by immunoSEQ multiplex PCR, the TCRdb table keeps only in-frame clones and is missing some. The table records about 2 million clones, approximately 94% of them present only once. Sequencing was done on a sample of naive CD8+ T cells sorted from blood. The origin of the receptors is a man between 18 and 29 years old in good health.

CDR3 bases: TGTGCCAGCAGCTCCCCGGGGCTCTCTGGAAACACCATATATTTT. This encodes CASSSPGLSGNTIYF. The J gene is TRBJ1-3, the V gene TRBV6-5; D may be TRBD1 (5 bases). This CDR3 is built from 15 residues. Germline-derived CDR1 and CDR2 are MNHEY and SVGAGI. V lost 6 bases, J lost 0 bases, and 12 bases lay in between.

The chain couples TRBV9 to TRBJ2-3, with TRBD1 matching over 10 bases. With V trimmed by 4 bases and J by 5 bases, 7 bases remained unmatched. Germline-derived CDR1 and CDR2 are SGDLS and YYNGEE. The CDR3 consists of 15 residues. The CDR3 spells CASSLEGQGLDTQYF. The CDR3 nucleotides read TGTGCCAGCAGCCTAGAGGGACAGGGGCTAGATACGCAGTATTTT. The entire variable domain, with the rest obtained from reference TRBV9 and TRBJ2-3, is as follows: DSGVTQTPKHLITATGQRVTLRCSPRSGDLSVYWYQQSLDQGLQFLIQYYNGEERAKGNILERFSAQQFPDLHSELNLSSLELGDSALYFCASSLEGQGLDTQYFGPGTRLTVL.

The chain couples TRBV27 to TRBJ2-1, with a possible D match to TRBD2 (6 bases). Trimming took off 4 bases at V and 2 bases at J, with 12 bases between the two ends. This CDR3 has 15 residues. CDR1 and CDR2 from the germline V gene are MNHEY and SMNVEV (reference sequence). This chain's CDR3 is CASSWDGSPYNEQFF. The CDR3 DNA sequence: TGTGCCAGCAGTTGGGACGGGAGCCCCTACAATGAGCAGTTCTTC.

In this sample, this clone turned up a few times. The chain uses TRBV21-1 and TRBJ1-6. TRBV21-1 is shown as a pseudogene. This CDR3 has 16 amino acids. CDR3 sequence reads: CASSYYLWGDNSPLHF. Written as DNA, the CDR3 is TGTGCCAGCAGCTACTACTTGTGGGGGGACAATTCACCCCTCCACTTT.

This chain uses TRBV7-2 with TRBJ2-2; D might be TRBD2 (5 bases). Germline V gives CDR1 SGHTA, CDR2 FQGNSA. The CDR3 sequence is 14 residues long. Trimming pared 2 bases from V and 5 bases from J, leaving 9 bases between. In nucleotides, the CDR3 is TGTGCCAGCAGCTTATCTACGGGGACCGGGGAGCTGTTTTTT. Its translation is CASSLSTGTGELFF.

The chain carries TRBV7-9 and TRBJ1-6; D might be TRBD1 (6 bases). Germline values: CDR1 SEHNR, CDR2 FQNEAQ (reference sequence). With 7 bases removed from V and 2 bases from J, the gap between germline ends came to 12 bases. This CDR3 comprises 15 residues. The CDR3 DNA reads TGTGCCAGCAACGTCGGGGGCGCCTATAATTCACCCCTCCACTTT. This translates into CASNVGGAYNSPLHF.

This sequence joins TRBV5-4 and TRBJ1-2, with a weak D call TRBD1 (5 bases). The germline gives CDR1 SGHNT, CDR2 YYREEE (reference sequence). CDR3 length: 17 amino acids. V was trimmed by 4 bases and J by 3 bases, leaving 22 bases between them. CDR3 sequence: CASSPSVGPGVDYGYTF. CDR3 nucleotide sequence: TGTGCCAGCAGCCCCTCCGTGGGGCCCGGGGTTGACTATGGCTACACCTTC.

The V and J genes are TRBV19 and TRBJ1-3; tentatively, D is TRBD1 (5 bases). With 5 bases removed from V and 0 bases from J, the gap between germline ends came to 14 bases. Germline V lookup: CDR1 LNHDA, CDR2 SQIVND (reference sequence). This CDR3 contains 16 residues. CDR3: CASSSWGPRSGNTIYF. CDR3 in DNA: TGTGCCAGTAGTTCCTGGGGACCGCGCTCTGGAAACACCATATATTTT.

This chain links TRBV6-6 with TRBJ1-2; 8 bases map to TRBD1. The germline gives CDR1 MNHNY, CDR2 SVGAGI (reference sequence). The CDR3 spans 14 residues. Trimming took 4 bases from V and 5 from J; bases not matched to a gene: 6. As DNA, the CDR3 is TGTGCCAGCAGTTTGGACAGGGACAATTATGGCTACACCTTC. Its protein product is CASSLDRDNYGYTF.

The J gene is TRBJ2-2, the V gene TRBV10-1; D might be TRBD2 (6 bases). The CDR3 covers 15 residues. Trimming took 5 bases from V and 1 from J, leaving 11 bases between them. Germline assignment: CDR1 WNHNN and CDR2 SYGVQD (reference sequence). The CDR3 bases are TGCGCCAGCAGTTCTAGCGAGATGAACACCGGGGAGCTGTTTTTT. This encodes CASSSSEMNTGELFF.

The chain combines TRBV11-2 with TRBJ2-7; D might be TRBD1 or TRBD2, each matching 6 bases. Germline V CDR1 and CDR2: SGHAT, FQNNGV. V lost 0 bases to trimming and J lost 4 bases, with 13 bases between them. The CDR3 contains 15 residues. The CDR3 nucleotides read TGTGCCAGCAGCTTAGAACCGGGGGCCCCTTACGAGCAGTACTTC. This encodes CASSLEPGAPYEQYF.

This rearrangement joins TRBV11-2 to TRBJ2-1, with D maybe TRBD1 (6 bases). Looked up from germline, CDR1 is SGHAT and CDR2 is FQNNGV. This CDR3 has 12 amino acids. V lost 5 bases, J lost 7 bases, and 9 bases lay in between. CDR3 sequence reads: CASSGQGNEQFF. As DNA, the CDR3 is TGTGCCAGCAGCGGCCAGGGGAATGAGCAGTTCTTC.

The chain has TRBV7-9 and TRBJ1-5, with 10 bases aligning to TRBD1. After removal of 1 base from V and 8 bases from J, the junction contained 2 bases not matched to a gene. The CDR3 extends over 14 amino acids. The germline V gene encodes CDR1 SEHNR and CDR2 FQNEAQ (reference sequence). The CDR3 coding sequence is TGTGCCAGCAGCTTAGGGACAGGGGGGGAGCCCCAGCATTTT. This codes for CASSLGTGGEPQHF. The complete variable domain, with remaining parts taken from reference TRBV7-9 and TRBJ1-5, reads DTGVSQNPRHKITKRGQNVTFRCDPISEHNRLYWYRQTLGQGPEFLTYFQNEAQLEKSRLLSDRFSAERPKGSFSTLEIQRTEQGDSAMYLCASSLGTGGEPQHFGDGTRLSIL.

CDR3 loop: CASSGGPMSSYEQYF. The CDR3 DNA follows: TGTGCCAGCAGCGGGGGACCCATGAGCTCCTACGAGCAGTACTTC. The chain couples TRBV9 to TRBJ2-7, with D tentatively TRBD1 or TRBD2 (5 bases each). Trimming took off 3 bases at V and 0 bases at J, with 13 bases between the two ends. CDR1 and CDR2 from the germline V gene are SGDLS and YYNGEE. This CDR3 has 15 residues.

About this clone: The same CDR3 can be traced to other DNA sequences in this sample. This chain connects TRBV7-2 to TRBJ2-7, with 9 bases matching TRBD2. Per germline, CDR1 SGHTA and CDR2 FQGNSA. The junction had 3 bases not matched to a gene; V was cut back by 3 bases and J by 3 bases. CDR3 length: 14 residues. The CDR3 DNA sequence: TGTGCCAGCAGCTTGGCGGGGGGGAACTACGAGCAGTACTTC. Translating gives CASSLAGGNYEQYF.

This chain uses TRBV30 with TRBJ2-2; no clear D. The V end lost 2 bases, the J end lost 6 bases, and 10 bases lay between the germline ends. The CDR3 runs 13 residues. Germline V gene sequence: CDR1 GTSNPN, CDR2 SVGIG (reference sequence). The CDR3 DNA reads TGTGCCTGGAGTAGCCAGGCCGCCGGGGAGCTGTTTTTT. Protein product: CAWSSQAAGELFF.

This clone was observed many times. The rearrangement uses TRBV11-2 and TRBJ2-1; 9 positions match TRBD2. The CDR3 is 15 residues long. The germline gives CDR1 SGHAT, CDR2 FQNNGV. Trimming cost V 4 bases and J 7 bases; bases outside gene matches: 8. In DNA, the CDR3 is TGTGCCAGCAGCTCCCAGAATAGCGGGAGTAATGAGCAGTTCTTC. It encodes CASSSQNSGSNEQFF.

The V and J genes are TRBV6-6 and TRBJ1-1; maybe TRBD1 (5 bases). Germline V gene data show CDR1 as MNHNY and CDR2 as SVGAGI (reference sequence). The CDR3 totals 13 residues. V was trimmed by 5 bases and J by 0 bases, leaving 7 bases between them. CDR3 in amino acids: CASSRGLNTEAFF. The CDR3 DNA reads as TGTGCCAGCAGTCGGGGCCTGAACACTGAAGCTTTCTTT.

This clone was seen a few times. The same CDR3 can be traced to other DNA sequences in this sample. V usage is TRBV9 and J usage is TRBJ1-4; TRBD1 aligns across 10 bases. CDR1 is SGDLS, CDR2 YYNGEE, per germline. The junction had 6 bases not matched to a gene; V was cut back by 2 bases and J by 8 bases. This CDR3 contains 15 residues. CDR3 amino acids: CASSVAGTGEEKLFF. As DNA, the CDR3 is TGTGCCAGCAGCGTGGCCGGGACAGGGGAAGAAAAACTGTTTTTT.

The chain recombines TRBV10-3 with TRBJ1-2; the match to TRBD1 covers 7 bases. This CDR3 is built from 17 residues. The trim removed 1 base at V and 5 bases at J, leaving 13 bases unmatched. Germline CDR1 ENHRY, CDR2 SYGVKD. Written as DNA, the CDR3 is TGTGCCATCAGTGAGTTGTTAAACAGGGGCCCGGTTTATGGCTACACCTTC. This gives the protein CAISELLNRGPVYGYTF.

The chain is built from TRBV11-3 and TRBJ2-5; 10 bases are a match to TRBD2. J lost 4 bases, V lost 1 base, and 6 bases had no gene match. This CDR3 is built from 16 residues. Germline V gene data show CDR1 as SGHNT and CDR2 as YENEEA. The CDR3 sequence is CASSLVMRTSGETQYF. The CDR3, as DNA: TGTGCCAGCAGCTTAGTCATGAGGACTAGCGGAGAGACCCAGTACTTC.

CDR3 in DNA: TGTGCCAGCAGCTTTATGAGACTAGCGGGGGGAGATACGCAGTATTTT. Amino acids: CASSFMRLAGGDTQYF. This rearrangement joins TRBV5-6 to TRBJ2-3; 13 bases map to TRBD2. V gave up 2 bases and J gave up 5 bases; unmatched junction bases: 5. CDR3 size: 16 residues. CDR1 is SGHDT, CDR2 YYEEEE, per germline.

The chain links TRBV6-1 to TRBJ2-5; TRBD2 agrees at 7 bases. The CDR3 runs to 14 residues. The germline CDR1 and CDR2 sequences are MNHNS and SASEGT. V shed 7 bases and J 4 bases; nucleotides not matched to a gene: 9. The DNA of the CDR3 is TGTGCCAGCATCGCAGTCGGGGGGATAGAGACCCAGTACTTC. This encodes CASIAVGGIETQYF.

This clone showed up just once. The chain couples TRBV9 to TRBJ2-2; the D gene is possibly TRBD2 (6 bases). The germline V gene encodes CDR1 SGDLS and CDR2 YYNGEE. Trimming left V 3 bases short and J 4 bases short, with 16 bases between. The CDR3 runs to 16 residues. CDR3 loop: CASSATGTLPTGELFF. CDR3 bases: TGTGCCAGCAGCGCCACCGGGACTTTGCCCACCGGGGAGCTGTTTTTT.

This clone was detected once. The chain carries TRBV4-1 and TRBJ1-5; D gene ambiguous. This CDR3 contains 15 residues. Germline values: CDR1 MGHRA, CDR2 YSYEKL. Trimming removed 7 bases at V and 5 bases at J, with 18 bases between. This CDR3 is CASMPRWGGDQPQHF. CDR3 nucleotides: TGCGCCAGCATGCCCCGGTGGGGTGGGGATCAGCCCCAGCATTTT.

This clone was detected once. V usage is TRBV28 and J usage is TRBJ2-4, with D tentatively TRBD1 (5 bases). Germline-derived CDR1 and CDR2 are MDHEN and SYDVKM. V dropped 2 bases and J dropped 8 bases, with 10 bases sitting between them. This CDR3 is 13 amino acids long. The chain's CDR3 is CASSLTQGYIQYF. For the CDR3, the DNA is TGTGCCAGCAGTTTAACGCAGGGTTACATTCAGTACTTC.

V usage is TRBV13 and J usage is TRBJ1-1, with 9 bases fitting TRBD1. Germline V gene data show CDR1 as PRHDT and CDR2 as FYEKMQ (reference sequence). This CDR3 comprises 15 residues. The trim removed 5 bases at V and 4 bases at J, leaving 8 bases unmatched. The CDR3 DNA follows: TGTGCCAGCAGCCCCTCCGGGACAGGGATCACTGAAGCTTTCTTT. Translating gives CASSPSGTGITEAFF.

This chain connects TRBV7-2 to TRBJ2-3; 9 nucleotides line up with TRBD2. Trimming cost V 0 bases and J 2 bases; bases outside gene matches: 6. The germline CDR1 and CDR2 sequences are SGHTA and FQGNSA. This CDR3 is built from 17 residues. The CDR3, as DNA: TGTGCCAGCAGCTTAGCTATAGCGGGAGACGCCACAGATACGCAGTATTTT. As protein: CASSLAIAGDATDTQYF.

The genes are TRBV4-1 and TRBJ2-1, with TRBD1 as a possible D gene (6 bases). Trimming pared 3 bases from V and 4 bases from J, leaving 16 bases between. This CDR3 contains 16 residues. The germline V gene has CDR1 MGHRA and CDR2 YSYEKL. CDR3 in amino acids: CASSQGHTGSYNEQFF. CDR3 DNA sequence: TGCGCCAGCAGCCAGGGTCATACAGGGTCTTACAATGAGCAGTTCTTC.

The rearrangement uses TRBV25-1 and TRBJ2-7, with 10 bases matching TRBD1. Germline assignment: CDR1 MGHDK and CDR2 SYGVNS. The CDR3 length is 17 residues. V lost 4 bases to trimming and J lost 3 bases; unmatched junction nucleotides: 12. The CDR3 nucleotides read TGTGCCAGCAGTGGGGGCCCGACAGGGGGCGAAATCTACGAGCAGTACTTC. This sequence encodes CASSGGPTGGEIYEQYF.

In nucleotides, the CDR3 is TGCGCCAGCAGCTTTGGGCAGCCCCTCGACAATGAGCAGTTCTTC. This sequence encodes CASSFGQPLDNEQFF. This chain connects TRBV5-1 to TRBJ2-1, with D unresolved. Germline CDR1 is SGHRS and CDR2 is YFSETQ. The ends were cut back, 2 bases at V and 5 bases at J, with 14 bases in the middle. This CDR3 has 15 residues.

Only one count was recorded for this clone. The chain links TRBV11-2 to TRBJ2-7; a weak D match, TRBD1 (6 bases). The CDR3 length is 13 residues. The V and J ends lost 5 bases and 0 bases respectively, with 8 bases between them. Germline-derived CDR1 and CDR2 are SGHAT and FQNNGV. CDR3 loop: CASSGQLSYEQYF. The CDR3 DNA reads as TGTGCCAGCAGCGGACAGCTCTCCTACGAGCAGTACTTC. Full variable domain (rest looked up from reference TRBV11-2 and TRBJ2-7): EAGVAQSPRYKIIEKRQSVAFWCNPISGHATLYWYQQILGQGPKLLIQFQNNGVVDDSQLPKDRFSAERLKGVDSTLKIQPAKLEDSAVYLCASSGQLSYEQYFGPGTRLTVT.